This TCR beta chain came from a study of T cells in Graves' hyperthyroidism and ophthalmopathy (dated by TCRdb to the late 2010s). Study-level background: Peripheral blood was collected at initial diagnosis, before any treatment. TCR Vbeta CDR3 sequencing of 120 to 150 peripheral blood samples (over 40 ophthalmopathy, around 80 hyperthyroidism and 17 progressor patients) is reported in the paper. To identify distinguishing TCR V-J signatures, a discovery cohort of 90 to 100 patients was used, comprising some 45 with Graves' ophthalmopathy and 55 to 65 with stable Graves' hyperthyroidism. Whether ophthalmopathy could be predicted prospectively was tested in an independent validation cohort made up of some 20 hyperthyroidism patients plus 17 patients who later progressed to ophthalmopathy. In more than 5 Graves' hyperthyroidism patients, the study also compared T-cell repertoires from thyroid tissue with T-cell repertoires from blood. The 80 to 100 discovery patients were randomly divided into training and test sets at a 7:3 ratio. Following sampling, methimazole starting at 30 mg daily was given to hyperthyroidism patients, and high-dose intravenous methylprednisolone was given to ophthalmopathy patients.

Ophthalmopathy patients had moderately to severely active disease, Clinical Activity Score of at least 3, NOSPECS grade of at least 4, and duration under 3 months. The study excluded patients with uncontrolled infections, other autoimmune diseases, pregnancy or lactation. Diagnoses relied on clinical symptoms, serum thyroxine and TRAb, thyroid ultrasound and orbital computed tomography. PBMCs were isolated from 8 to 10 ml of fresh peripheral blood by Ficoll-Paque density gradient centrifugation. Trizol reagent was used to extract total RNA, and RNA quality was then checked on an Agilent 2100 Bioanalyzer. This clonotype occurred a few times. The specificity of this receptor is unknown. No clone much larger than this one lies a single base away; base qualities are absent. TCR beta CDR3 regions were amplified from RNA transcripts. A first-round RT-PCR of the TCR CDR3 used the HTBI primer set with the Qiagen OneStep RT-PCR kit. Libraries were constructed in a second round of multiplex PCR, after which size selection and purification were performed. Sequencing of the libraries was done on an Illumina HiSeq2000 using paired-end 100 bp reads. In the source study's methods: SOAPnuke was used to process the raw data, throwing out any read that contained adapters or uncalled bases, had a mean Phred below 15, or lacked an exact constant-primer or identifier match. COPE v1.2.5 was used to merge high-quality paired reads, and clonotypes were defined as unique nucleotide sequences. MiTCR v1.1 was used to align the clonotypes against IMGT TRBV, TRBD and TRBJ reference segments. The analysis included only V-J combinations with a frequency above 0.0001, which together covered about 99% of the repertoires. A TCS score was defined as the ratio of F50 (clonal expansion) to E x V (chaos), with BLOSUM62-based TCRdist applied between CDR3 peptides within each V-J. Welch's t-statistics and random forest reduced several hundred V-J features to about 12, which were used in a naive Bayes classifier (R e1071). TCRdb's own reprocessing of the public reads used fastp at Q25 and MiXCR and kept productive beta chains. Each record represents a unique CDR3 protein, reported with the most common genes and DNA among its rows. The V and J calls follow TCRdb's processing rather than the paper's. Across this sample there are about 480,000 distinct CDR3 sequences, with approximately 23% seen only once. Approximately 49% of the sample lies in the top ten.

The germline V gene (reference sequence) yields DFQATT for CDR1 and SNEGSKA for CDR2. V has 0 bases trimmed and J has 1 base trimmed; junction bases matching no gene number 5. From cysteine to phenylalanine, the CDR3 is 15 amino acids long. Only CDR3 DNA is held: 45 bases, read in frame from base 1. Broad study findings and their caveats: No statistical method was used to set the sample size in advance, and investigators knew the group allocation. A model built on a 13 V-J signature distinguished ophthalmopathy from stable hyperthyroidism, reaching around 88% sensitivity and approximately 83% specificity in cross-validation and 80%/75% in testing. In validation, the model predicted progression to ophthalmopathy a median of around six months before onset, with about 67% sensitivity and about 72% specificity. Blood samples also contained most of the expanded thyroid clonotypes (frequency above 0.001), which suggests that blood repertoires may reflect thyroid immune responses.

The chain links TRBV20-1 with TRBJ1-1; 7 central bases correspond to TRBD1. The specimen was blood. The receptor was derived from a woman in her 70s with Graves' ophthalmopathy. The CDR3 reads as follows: CSARDRRDRNTEAFF. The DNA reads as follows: TGCAGTGCTAGAGATAGGCGGGACAGGAACACTGAAGCTTTCTTT.